These 18 T cell receptor beta chains originate from one sample sequenced in a study of CD8+CD57+ T cells in acquired aplastic anemia. It was genomic DNA that served as the template for profiling TCR beta VDJ and CDR3. TCRdb fed the reads into MiXCR, producing one record per CDR3 protein. The data show 150,000 to 200,000 distinct CDR3 sequences, about 45% seen once. CD8+CD57+ cell expansion, shown by flow cytometry, had occurred in the patients selected for sequencing. The sequenced material came from sorted CD4+, CD8+, or CD8+CD57+ T cells (not recorded which) from PBMCs. The receptor source for this set is a human donor with aplastic anemia.

The rearrangement joins TRBV6-2 or TRBV6-3 to TRBJ2-3; tentatively, D is TRBD1 (5 bases). Trimming cost V 5 bases and J 4 bases, with 16 bases left between them. The CDR3 spans 15 residues. In germline, CDR1 is MNHEY, CDR2 SVGEGT. The DNA for the CDR3 is TGTGCCAGCAGTCCTGCAACAGGCGGATCAGATACGCAGTATTTT. This translates into CASSPATGGSDTQYF.

Points on this clonotype: One end of the junction varies from germline; a read error may be responsible. The genes are TRBV10-3 and TRBJ2-5; D is possibly TRBD1 (6 bases). Germline V gene data show CDR1 as ENHRY and CDR2 as SYGVKD. The CDR3 runs 13 residues. As DNA, the CDR3 is TGTGCCACCTACCCCGGGACAACGGAGACCCAGTGCTTC. It is translated as CATYPGTTETQCF.

V and J are TRBV9 and TRBJ2-1, with D perhaps matching TRBD2 (6 bases). In germline, CDR1 is SGDLS, CDR2 YYNGEE. V was pared by 4 bases and J by 5 bases, with 16 bases between. The CDR3 sequence is 15 residues long. The CDR3: CASSMGSWGDNEQFF. The DNA for the CDR3 is TGTGCCAGCAGCATGGGGTCCTGGGGGGACAATGAGCAGTTCTTC. Full variable domain (rest looked up from reference TRBV9 and TRBJ2-1): DSGVTQTPKHLITATGQRVTLRCSPRSGDLSVYWYQQSLDQGLQFLIQYYNGEERAKGNILERFSAQQFPDLHSELNLSSLELGDSALYFCASSMGSWGDNEQFFGPGTRLTVL.

This clonotype was found many times. The chain links TRBV20-1 to TRBJ2-3, with 7 bases fitting TRBD2. CDR1 is DFQATT, CDR2 SNEGSKA, per germline (reference sequence). The trim removed 1 base at V and 1 base at J, leaving 2 bases unmatched. This CDR3 is built from 14 residues. The CDR3: CSARVAGGTDTQYF. The CDR3 nucleotides read TGCAGTGCTAGAGTTGCGGGGGGCACAGATACGCAGTATTTT.

For this clonotype: A much larger clone lies a single base off, so this may be a read error. The chain links TRBV3-1 to TRBJ2-6; D is possibly TRBD2 (6 bases). The CDR3 covers 16 residues. Deletions cut 3 bases from V and 4 bases from J, with 13 bases between. CDR1 and CDR2 (germline): LGHDT, YNNKEL (reference sequence). The CDR3 spells CASSHQTSPGANVLTF. CDR3 DNA: TGTGCCAGCAGCCATCAGACTAGTCCCGGGGCCAACGTCCTGACTTTC.

This clonotype was counted a few times. The J gene is TRBJ1-2, the V gene TRBV5-1; 10 bases are shared with TRBD1. The V and J ends lost 4 bases and 5 bases, in that order; junction bases with no gene match: 5. The CDR3 loop spans 14 amino acids. CDR1 is SGHRS and CDR2 is YFSETQ in the germline V gene. The CDR3 reads CASSRGQGVYGYTF. The CDR3 DNA sequence: TGCGCCAGCAGCCGAGGACAGGGGGTTTATGGCTACACCTTC.

This clonotype showed up just a few times. The chain couples TRBV20-1 to TRBJ2-5; the match to TRBD2 covers 10 bases. Unmatched junction bases numbered 8, after V lost 3 bases and J lost 1 base. Germline V gene sequence: CDR1 DFQATT, CDR2 SNEGSKA (reference sequence). This CDR3 spans 16 amino acids. The CDR3 nucleotides are TGCAGTGCTAGTAAAGGACTAGCGGTACCCCAAGAGACCCAGTACTTC. This codes for CSASKGLAVPQETQYF.

This clonotype appeared a single time. A clone one base away is much larger, so this may be a read error. The CDR3: CASSYGGRGYDYTF. CDR3 nucleotide sequence: TGTGCCAGCAGTTACGGCGGGAGGGGCTATGACTACACCTTC. V gene TRBV6-2 or TRBV6-3 combines with J gene TRBJ1-2; possibly TRBD1 for D (5 bases). Germline loops: CDR1 MNHEY, CDR2 SVGEGT. This CDR3 is built from 14 residues.

This clonotype was counted ten times or more. This rearrangement joins TRBV7-9 to TRBJ1-2, with 8 nucleotides matching TRBD1. Trimming at V came to 5 bases and at J to 8 bases, leaving 10 bases not matched to a gene. Per the germline V gene, CDR1 is SEHNR and CDR2 is FQNEAQ (reference sequence). The CDR3 runs to 14 residues. CDR3 DNA sequence: TGTGCCAGCAGCCCGACAGGGGTGATGCGGGGCTACACCTTC. Its translation is CASSPTGVMRGYTF.

This clonotype came up many times. The J gene is TRBJ1-3, the V gene TRBV25-1, with 7 bases aligning to TRBD1. The V and J ends lost 7 bases and 11 bases, in that order; junction bases with no gene match: 8. Per the germline V gene, CDR1 is MGHDK and CDR2 is SYGVNS. CDR3 length equals 12 residues. This CDR3 reads CASKGGGGSIYF. As DNA, the CDR3 is TGTGCCAGCAAAGGTGGAGGGGGCTCCATATATTTT. Filled out from reference TRBV25-1 and TRBJ1-3, the complete variable domain reads EADIYQTPRYLVIGTGKKITLECSQTMGHDKMYWYQQDPGMELHLIHYSYGVNSTEKGDLSSESTVSRIRTEHFPLTLESARPSHTSQYLCASKGGGGSIYFGEGSWLTVV.

The gene calls are TRBV2 and TRBJ2-7; 8 nucleotides agree with TRBD1. This CDR3 region has 16 residues. The V gene's germline CDR1 is SNHLY and CDR2 FYNNEI. After removal of 7 bases from V and 0 bases from J, the junction contained 11 bases not matched to a gene. The CDR3 is CASTASGTGSSYEQYF. CDR3 in DNA: TGTGCCAGCACCGCCTCCGGGACAGGAAGCTCCTACGAGCAGTACTTC.

The chain is built from TRBV2 and TRBJ2-3; D possibly uses TRBD1 or TRBD2 (5 bases each). The CDR3 has 13 residues. Germline V CDR1 and CDR2: SNHLY, FYNNEI. CDR3 loop: CARRTGRTDTQYF. CDR3 sequence (DNA): TGTGCTAGGAGGACGGGGCGGACAGATACGCAGTATTTT. Complete variable domain (other parts from reference TRBV2 and TRBJ2-3): EPEVTQTPSHQVTQMGQEVILRCVPISNHLYFYWYRQILGQKVEFLVSFYNNEISEKSEIFDDQFSVERPDGSNFTLKIRSTKLEDSAMYFCARRTGRTDTQYFGPGTRLTVL.

Many counts were recorded for this clonotype. This chain uses TRBV19 with TRBJ1-2; D perhaps matches TRBD1 (5 bases). V dropped 4 bases and J dropped 2 bases, with 8 bases sitting between them. Germline values: CDR1 LNHDA, CDR2 SQIVND (reference sequence). The length of the CDR3 is 13 residues. CDR3 in DNA: TGTGCCAGTAGTACAGAGGGGAACTATGGCTACACCTTC. Its translation is CASSTEGNYGYTF.

The chain carries TRBV15 and TRBJ2-5; 11 positions match TRBD1. CDR3 size: 17 residues. V dropped 1 base and J dropped 5; count of bases not matched to a gene: 9. Per the germline V gene, CDR1 is LNHNV and CDR2 is YYDKDF (reference sequence). The CDR3 is CATSRGDGTGGGETQYF. CDR3 DNA: TGTGCCACCAGCAGAGGCGATGGGACAGGGGGTGGGGAGACCCAGTACTTC. Complete variable domain (other parts from reference TRBV15 and TRBJ2-5): DAMVIQNPRYQVTQFGKPVTLSCSQTLNHNVMYWYQQKSSQAPKLLFHYYDKDFNNEADTPDNFQSRRPNTSFCFLDIRSPGLGDTAMYLCATSRGDGTGGGETQYFGPGTRLLVL.

There are many counts of this clonotype. V is TRBV6-1 and J is TRBJ1-2; D is unclear. From germline, CDR1 is MNHNS and CDR2 SASEGT. This CDR3 region has 12 residues. V was clipped by 7 bases and J by 3 bases, with 9 bases between them. The CDR3 DNA follows: TGTGCCAGCACCCACTCTGACTATGGCTACACCTTC. Its translation: CASTHSDYGYTF.

By its share, this clonotype is large (0.1 to 1%). This chain joins TRBV15 and TRBJ2-3; tentatively, D is TRBD2 (5 bases). Germline-derived CDR1 and CDR2 are LNHNV and YYDKDF (reference sequence). Trimming cost V 5 bases and J 1 base, with 13 bases left between them. This CDR3 is built from 15 residues. The CDR3 spells CATSPTRERTDTQYF. CDR3 nucleotides: TGTGCCACCAGCCCCACGAGGGAGCGCACAGATACGCAGTATTTT.

This clonotype has ten or more counts. This rearrangement joins TRBV20-1 to TRBJ1-4; tentatively, D is TRBD1 (5 bases). CDR1 is DFQATT, CDR2 SNEGSKA, per germline (reference sequence). The CDR3 is 11 residues long. V lost 6 bases to trimming and J lost 8 bases, with 10 bases between them. The CDR3 reads CSAGGPEKLFF. CDR3 in DNA: TGCAGTGCCGGGGGACCGGAAAAACTGTTTTTT.

Regarding this clonotype: Its ends do not fully match the called genes, so a read error is possible. J is TRBJ2-5 and V is TRBV7-9; possibly TRBD1 for D (6 bases). The CDR3 has 16 residues. Germline CDR1 reads SEHNR; CDR2 reads FQNEAQ (reference sequence). CDR3 in DNA: TGCGCCAGCAGCTTAGACAGCAGGGGATCAAGGGAGACCCAGTACTTC. Its translation: CASSLDSRGSRETQYF.